The 10 T cell receptor beta chains below come from one sample, sequenced in a study of PD-L1 blockade in urothelial cancer. Profiled with immunoSEQ multiplex PCR; TCRdb holds only in-frame clones, not every one. The sample gives about 48,000 clones, approximately 84% of which show up once; less than 11% is in the top ten. Time point specified: peripheral blood 6 weeks after treatment start. The specimen was PBMCs, collected around atezolizumab (anti-PD-L1) treatment. These receptors all stem from a man aged 55 to 69 with urothelial cancer.

This clone occurred a few times. The chain is built from TRBV5-8 and TRBJ2-2; 10 positions match TRBD2. Trimming at V came to 4 bases and at J to 3 bases, leaving 3 bases not matched to a gene. In germline, CDR1 is SGHTS, CDR2 YDEGEE. The CDR3 is made up of 15 amino acids. The CDR3 loop reads CASSRTSGDTGELFF. CDR3 DNA: TGTGCCAGCAGCCGGACTAGCGGTGACACCGGGGAGCTGTTTTTT.

This chain joins TRBV28 and TRBJ1-2; TRBD1 aligns across 7 bases. The CDR3 consists of 16 residues. Germline CDR1 is MDHEN and CDR2 is SYDVKM. J lost 0 bases, V lost 7 bases, and 11 bases had no gene match. CDR3: CASTLPGTATNYGYTF. The CDR3 DNA reads TGTGCCAGCACCCTACCCGGGACAGCGACTAACTATGGCTACACCTTC.

The CDR3 loop is CASSSTGVDTQYF. CDR3 DNA: TGTGCCAGCAGTTCGACGGGGGTAGATACGCAGTATTTT. The chain combines TRBV7-9 with TRBJ2-3; D possibly corresponds to TRBD2 (6 bases). The CDR3 covers 13 residues. The V end was cut by 6 bases, the J end by 5 bases, with 12 bases between. Per germline, CDR1 SEHNR and CDR2 FQNEAQ (reference sequence).

The V gene is TRBV11-2, the J gene TRBJ2-3; possible D gene TRBD1, 5 bases. V lost 1 base and J 5 bases, leaving 13 bases between the germline ends. Germline V gene lookup returns CDR1 SGHAT and CDR2 FQNNGV. This CDR3 spans 15 amino acids. DNA of the CDR3: TGTGCCAGCAGCTTAGCGGCAGGGTGGCAAGATACGCAGTATTTT. Translating it yields CASSLAAGWQDTQYF.

This chain connects TRBV9 to TRBJ1-5; maybe TRBD1 (5 bases). The CDR3 consists of 14 residues. V shed 0 bases and J shed 2 bases, with 6 bases lying between them. Germline-derived CDR1 and CDR2 are SGDLS and YYNGEE. CDR3 DNA: TGTGCCAGCAGCGTAGGGGGCGGCAATCAGCCCCAGCATTTT. As protein: CASSVGGGNQPQHF. Full variable domain (missing parts from reference TRBV9 and TRBJ1-5): DSGVTQTPKHLITATGQRVTLRCSPRSGDLSVYWYQQSLDQGLQFLIQYYNGEERAKGNILERFSAQQFPDLHSELNLSSLELGDSALYFCASSVGGGNQPQHFGDGTRLSIL.

The CDR3 nucleotides read TGTGCCAGCAGTGAACTGTTCCAGGGGTTCAACGAGCAGTACTTC. As protein: CASSELFQGFNEQYF. The rearrangement uses TRBV6-1 and TRBJ2-7, with TRBD1 as a possible D gene (6 bases). Germline loops: CDR1 MNHNS, CDR2 SASEGT. Trimming removed 2 bases from V and 5 bases from J, with 16 bases in between. This CDR3 region has 15 residues.

V usage is TRBV11-2 and J usage is TRBJ2-1, with 13 bases fitting TRBD2. The V and J ends lost 3 bases and 6 bases, in that order; junction bases with no gene match: 8. There are 17 residues in the CDR3. Looked up from germline, CDR1 is SGHAT and CDR2 is FQNNGV. Here the CDR3 reads CASSLWATSGGSNEQFF. CDR3 DNA: TGTGCCAGCAGCTTGTGGGCGACTAGCGGGGGGAGCAATGAGCAGTTCTTC.

In nucleotides, the CDR3 is TGTGCCAGCAGCTTGGCTGGTTATGCCCAAGAGACCCAGTACTTC. Its protein is CASSLAGYAQETQYF. This chain links TRBV11-3 with TRBJ2-5, with D hard to call. Per germline, CDR1 SGHNT and CDR2 YENEEA. V lost 3 bases and J 1 base, leaving 12 bases between the germline ends. The CDR3 loop spans 15 amino acids.

The chain recombines TRBV28 with TRBJ2-5; 9 bases agree with TRBD1. The V and J ends lost 5 bases and 6 bases, in that order; junction bases with no gene match: 13. This CDR3 is 16 amino acids long. Germline V gives CDR1 MDHEN, CDR2 SYDVKM. CDR3 residues: CASSDPGGQGDKTQYF. CDR3 in DNA: TGTGCCAGCAGTGACCCCGGGGGACAGGGCGATAAGACCCAGTACTTC.

The gene calls are TRBV7-9 and TRBJ2-7; maybe TRBD2 (5 bases). Trimming removed 4 bases at V and 12 bases at J, with 16 bases between. The CDR3 has 12 amino acids. In germline, CDR1 is SEHNR, CDR2 FQNEAQ (reference sequence). CDR3 sequence reads: CASSWGEGLSYF. The CDR3 coding sequence is TGTGCCAGCAGCTGGGGAGAAGGTTTATCGTACTTC.